This entry lists 25 T cell receptor beta chains sequenced from one sample in a study of persistence of HIV-infected CD4 T cells. The libraries were made with immunoSEQ version 4 in survey mode. Assay used: immunoSEQ multiplex PCR; TCRdb lists only in-frame clones, some missing. The top ten hold around 3.2% of the sample, which has approximately 46,000 clones, approximately 90% seen once. This nonspecific control used anti-CD3/anti-CD28 bead stimulation of CD4+ T cells. CD4+ T cells upregulating both CD40 ligand and CD69 were sorted as responding cells. Their recognized antigens are unknown. Sequencing used CD4+ T cells sorted from PBMCs after roughly 18-hour stimulation, obtained from a patient who received antiretroviral therapy. The receptors were gathered from an adult woman with HIV who was CMV-seropositive.

This chain uses TRBV27 with TRBJ1-2, with 9 positions matching TRBD1. CDR1 is MNHEY and CDR2 is SMNVEV in the germline V gene (reference sequence). Germline trimming cut 4 bases from V and 3 bases from J; bases unmatched to any gene: 3. This CDR3 region has 14 residues. CDR3 region: CASSSWTGDYGYTF. CDR3 sequence (DNA): TGTGCCAGCAGTTCGTGGACAGGGGACTATGGCTACACCTTC.

The genes are TRBV29-1 and TRBJ2-3; D is unclear. The CDR3 length is 13 residues. With 3 bases removed from V and 1 base from J, the gap between germline ends came to 8 bases. Germline-derived CDR1 and CDR2 are SQVTM and ANQGSEA. The CDR3 reads CSVDLRGTDTQYF. The CDR3 bases are TGCAGCGTTGACCTCAGAGGCACAGATACGCAGTATTTT.

The rearrangement uses TRBV10-3 and TRBJ1-5; D gene uncertain. Germline-derived CDR1 and CDR2 are ENHRY and SYGVKD. This CDR3 is built from 12 residues. The V end lost 4 bases, the J end lost 8 bases, and 9 bases lay between the germline ends. In DNA, the CDR3 is TGTGCCATCAGTGGTTCAAGGAAGCCCCAGCATTTT. It is translated as CAISGSRKPQHF.

This clone has only one observation. The chain couples TRBV7-2 to TRBJ2-5; D not resolved. Germline V gene data show CDR1 as SGHTA and CDR2 as FQGNSA. Trimming took 1 base from V and 7 from J, leaving 13 bases between them. CDR3 length equals 14 residues. CDR3 nucleotide sequence: TGTGCCAGCAGCTTAGGCCCAGAGTGGTCGACCCAGTACTTC. It specifies CASSLGPEWSTQYF.

This clone was observed a few times. The V call is TRBV30, the J call TRBJ1-5, with D possibly matching TRBD1 (6 bases). The CDR3 extends over 13 amino acids. Germline CDR1 GTSNPN, CDR2 SVGIG (reference sequence). V lost 4 bases and J 1 base, leaving 8 bases between the germline ends. The CDR3 spells CAWNRASNQPQHF. In nucleotides, the CDR3 is TGTGCCTGGAACAGGGCCAGCAATCAGCCCCAGCATTTT.

The chain has TRBV6-6 and TRBJ2-7; D is uncertain. The CDR3 totals 15 residues. The germline V and J ends were trimmed by 6 bases and 0 bases, with 15 bases remaining between them. The germline V gene encodes CDR1 MNHNY and CDR2 SVGAGI (reference sequence). The CDR3 DNA reads TGTGCCAGCAGACAAGGACGGCTGAGCTCCTACGAGCAGTACTTC. It translates to CASRQGRLSSYEQYF.

This chain connects TRBV5-1 to TRBJ2-7; 8 nucleotides agree with TRBD1. Trimming at V came to 7 bases and at J to 6 bases, leaving 12 bases not matched to a gene. CDR3 length equals 14 residues. The germline V gene has CDR1 SGHRS and CDR2 YFSETQ. CDR3 in amino acids: CASGDTGGVGEQYF. CDR3 sequence (DNA): TGCGCCAGCGGAGACACAGGGGGTGTAGGCGAGCAGTACTTC.

The chain employs TRBV12-5 and TRBJ2-1; TRBD1 agrees at 9 bases. CDR1 is LGHNT and CDR2 is FRNRAP in the germline V gene. J lost 2 bases, V lost 0 bases, and 5 bases had no gene match. The CDR3 covers 17 residues. CDR3 region: CASGLVTGTGTYNEQFF. CDR3 in DNA: TGTGCTAGTGGTTTGGTAACGGGGACAGGGACCTACAATGAGCAGTTCTTC.

V and J are TRBV2 and TRBJ2-1; 12 bases match TRBD2. Losses at the gene ends were 2 bases for V and 6 bases for J; bases not matched to a gene: 5. The CDR3 runs 16 residues. CDR1 and CDR2 (germline): SNHLY, FYNNEI. CDR3 region: CASSESGLAGPNEQFF. For the CDR3, the DNA is TGTGCCAGCAGTGAATCCGGACTAGCGGGGCCCAATGAGCAGTTCTTC.

V usage is TRBV5-6 and J usage is TRBJ2-5; possibly TRBD1 or TRBD2 for D (7 bases each). V lost 4 bases and J 5 bases, leaving 18 bases between the germline ends. Looked up from germline, CDR1 is SGHDT and CDR2 is YYEEEE. This CDR3 is 15 amino acids long. The CDR3 loop reads CASSKTARGGETQYF. In DNA, the CDR3 is TGTGCCAGCAGCAAAACAGCCAGGGGGGGTGAGACCCAGTACTTC.

This chain connects TRBV5-5 to TRBJ1-2, with D hard to call. Trimming took off 0 bases at V and 4 bases at J, with 16 bases between the two ends. The CDR3 has 16 amino acids. Germline CDR1 reads SGHKS; CDR2 reads YYEKEE (reference sequence). The CDR3 region has the DNA TGTGCCAGCAGCTTGGCCAGTTCGGAGTGGGGCTATGGCTACACCTTC. Translating gives CASSLASSEWGYGYTF.

The rearrangement joins TRBV7-2 to TRBJ2-2, with D perhaps TRBD1 or TRBD2 (6 bases each). CDR3 length equals 16 residues. V was pared by 5 bases and J by 1 base, with 14 bases between. Germline V gives CDR1 SGHTA, CDR2 FQGNSA. In DNA, the CDR3 is TGTGCCAGCAGCCCACACGGGGGCCAGAACACCGGGGAGCTGTTTTTT. As protein: CASSPHGGQNTGELFF.

The gene calls are TRBV30 and TRBJ2-3; 10 bases line up with TRBD2. Germline V gene lookup returns CDR1 GTSNPN and CDR2 SVGIG (reference sequence). V trimming: 8 bases; J trimming: 2 bases; junction bases outside the gene matches: 4. This CDR3 has 13 residues. The CDR3 here is CALAGANTDTQYF. DNA of the CDR3: TGTGCCCTAGCGGGGGCGAACACAGATACGCAGTATTTT.

CDR3: CASSLRTLSTNSPLHF. DNA for the CDR3: TGTGCCAGTAGTTTACGGACACTAAGTACCAATTCACCCCTCCACTTT. The chain combines TRBV19 with TRBJ1-6; maybe TRBD1 (5 bases). V dropped 5 bases and J dropped 7 bases, with 18 bases sitting between them. The CDR3 runs 16 residues. Germline values: CDR1 LNHDA, CDR2 SQIVND (reference sequence).

The rearrangement links TRBV6-1 to TRBJ1-5, with D uncertain. The CDR3 runs to 17 residues. Germline-derived CDR1 and CDR2 are MNHNS and SASEGT. V gave up 4 bases and J gave up 7 bases, with 23 bases separating them. CDR3 loop: CASSVSGSRSSGQPQHF. DNA for the CDR3: TGTGCCAGCAGTGTTTCCGGGTCCCGGTCCTCTGGGCAGCCCCAGCATTTT.

The chain joins TRBV30 to TRBJ1-1, with D tentatively TRBD1 (6 bases). V was pared by 0 bases and J by 1 base, with 9 bases between. CDR1 GTSNPN and CDR2 SVGIG come from the germline V gene (reference sequence). The CDR3 sequence is 14 residues long. The CDR3 region has the DNA TGTGCCTGGAGTGTAGGCAGGGGGAACACTGAAGCTTTCTTT. Amino acid sequence: CAWSVGRGNTEAFF.

This clone was picked up one time. The J gene is TRBJ2-5, the V gene TRBV5-6; 8 nucleotides line up with TRBD1. Germline trimming cut 1 base from V and 4 bases from J; bases unmatched to any gene: 9. In germline, CDR1 is SGHDT, CDR2 YYEEEE. The CDR3 spans 16 residues. The CDR3 loop reads CASSLWGTGFGETQYF. CDR3 DNA: TGTGCCAGCAGCTTGTGGGGGACAGGTTTTGGAGAGACCCAGTACTTC.

About this clone: At one end, the junction sequence differs from germline, possibly due to a read error. The chain employs TRBV28 and TRBJ2-5, with D possibly TRBD2 on 6 matching bases. The length of the CDR3 is 18 residues. CDR1 is MDHEN, CDR2 SYDVKM, per germline. CDR3 in DNA: TGTGCCAGCAAGCTCCAGCACGGGCTCCGGACTAACCAAAAGACCCAGTACTTC. Amino acid sequence: CASKLQHGLRTNQKTQYF.

The V call is TRBV18, the J call TRBJ1-5; 7 positions agree with TRBD1. The CDR3 consists of 14 residues. The V segment lost 5 bases and the J segment 5 bases; nucleotides outside the gene matches: 6. CDR1 is KGHSH and CDR2 is LQKENI in the germline V gene. The chain's CDR3 is CASSSGTADQPQHF. The CDR3 DNA sequence: TGTGCCAGCTCATCCGGGACAGCCGATCAGCCCCAGCATTTT.

A few counts support this clone. The gene calls are TRBV5-1 and TRBJ2-5; TRBD1 agrees at 7 bases. The germline V gene encodes CDR1 SGHRS and CDR2 YFSETQ. The trim removed 4 bases at V and 1 base at J, leaving 13 bases unmatched. The CDR3 is 17 residues long. CDR3 nucleotides: TGCGCCAGCAGCCGGAACCCTCTCCGGGACAGCCAAGAGACCCAGTACTTC. Its translation is CASSRNPLRDSQETQYF.

This chain uses TRBV2 with TRBJ2-7, with 13 bases aligning to TRBD2. Trimming removed 9 bases from V and 3 bases from J; junction bases left unmatched: 2. The CDR3 consists of 13 residues. Germline V gene lookup returns CDR1 SNHLY and CDR2 FYNNEI. CDR3 DNA: TGTGCCAGAAGGACTAGCGGGGGCTACGAGCAGTACTTC. This translates into CARRTSGGYEQYF. Combining the CDR3 with reference TRBV2 and TRBJ2-7 gives the whole variable domain EPEVTQTPSHQVTQMGQEVILRCVPISNHLYFYWYRQILGQKVEFLVSFYNNEISEKSEIFDDQFSVERPDGSNFTLKIRSTKLEDSAMYFCARRTSGGYEQYFGPGTRLTVT.

The chain couples TRBV29-1 to TRBJ1-1; D unresolved. Germline V gene lookup returns CDR1 SQVTM and CDR2 ANQGSEA. This CDR3 spans 11 amino acids. The germline V and J ends were trimmed by 4 bases and 3 bases, with 6 bases remaining between them. The DNA of the CDR3 is TGCAGCGTTGTAGGGTACACTGAAGCTTTCTTT. Translating it yields CSVVGYTEAFF.

The chain employs TRBV7-6 and TRBJ2-7; a weak D match, TRBD1 (7 bases). CDR3 length: 14 amino acids. The V end was cut by 5 bases, the J end by 6 bases, with 17 bases between. Germline V gene sequence: CDR1 SGHVS, CDR2 FNYEAQ. The chain's CDR3 is CASSPGGSRGEQYF. For the CDR3, the DNA is TGTGCCAGCAGCCCAGGGGGGAGCAGGGGCGAGCAGTACTTC.

The chain couples TRBV24-1 to TRBJ2-7; 9 bases are shared with TRBD1. There are 15 residues in the CDR3. Looked up from germline, CDR1 is KGHDR and CDR2 is SFDVKD. Trimming at V came to 5 bases and at J to 4 bases, leaving 8 bases not matched to a gene. The DNA for the CDR3 is TGTGCCACCAGTGTGGGAGGGACAGGGACTTACGAGCAGTACTTC. Encoded protein: CATSVGGTGTYEQYF.

This rearrangement joins TRBV7-3 to TRBJ1-2; the D is unclear. The CDR3 spans 13 residues. Germline CDR1 SGHTA, CDR2 FQGTGA. V gave up 0 bases and J gave up 5 bases, with 7 bases separating them. The DNA of the CDR3 is TGTGCCAGCAGCTTAACTTTCGGATATGGCTACACCTTC. This sequence encodes CASSLTFGYGYTF. The complete variable domain, with remaining parts taken from reference TRBV7-3 and TRBJ1-2, reads GAGVSQTPSNKVTEKGKYVELRCDPISGHTALYWYRQSLGQGPEFLIYFQGTGAADDSGLPNDRFFAVRPEGSVSTLKIQRTERGDSAVYLCASSLTFGYGYTFGSGTRLTVV.